Listed below are T cell receptor beta chains from one sample, sequenced in a study of cytomegalovirus exposure and HLA in healthy donors. TCRdb's copy holds only in-frame clones and misses some; the assay was immunoSEQ multiplex PCR. The sample records some 120,000 clones, approximately 9.4% being singletons. The sequenced sample consisted of PBMCs. These receptors originate from a man aged 25 to 45 in good health and CMV-seronegative. The CDR3 runs from the conserved cysteine through the conserved F or W. Fields, in order: J gene, V gene, clone size, D gene, CDR3 DNA, CDR3 protein. D genes are given only for firm matches. Where a row states a size, it is once, few, many or the class of an expanded clone; other rows omit it.

>TRBJ2-1|TRBV5-4|few|TRBD2
TGTGCCAGCAGCTGGGGTGGGGCTAGCGGGGGCGATGAGCAGTTCTTC
CASSWGGASGGDEQFF
>TRBJ2-7|TRBV9|NA|NA
TGTGCCAGCAGCGTAGGGGGCGGGGACTACGAGCAGTACTTC
CASSVGGGDYEQYF
>TRBJ2-1|TRBV19|few|TRBD2
TGTGCCAGTAACGGGGGGAGGCGTTTTAGTTCCTACAATGAGCAGTTCTTC
CASNGGRRFSSYNEQFF
>TRBJ1-6|TRBV30|NA|NA
TGTGCCTGGAGTGCGGACAGTTTGTCAGGGGATTCACCCCTCCACTTT
CAWSADSLSGDSPLHF
>TRBJ2-5|TRBV2|NA|NA
TGTGCCAGCAGCTTGTTCTCGGGCCAAGAGACCCAGTACTTC
CASSLFSGQETQYF
>TRBJ1-2|TRBV19|few|TRBD1
TGTGCCAGTACCGCGGGACAGGGTTTGCATGGCTACACCTTC
CASTAGQGLHGYTF
>TRBJ1-5|TRBV9|few|NA
TGTGCCAGCAGCGTAGCACAGGGTCAGCCCCAGCATTTT
CASSVAQGQPQHF
>TRBJ1-2|TRBV29-1|few|TRBD1
TGCAGTTTAAAGGGACAGGGGATCTATGGCTACACCTTC
CSLKGQGIYGYTF
>TRBJ2-4|TRBV7-9|few|NA
TGTGCCAGCAGCCGACTAGGGATCATGGACATTCAGTACTTC
CASSRLGIMDIQYF
>TRBJ2-3|TRBV29-1|NA|TRBD1
TGCAGCGTTGAAGACAGGGGGCAGTCGACAGATACGCAGTATTTT
CSVEDRGQSTDTQYF
>TRBJ2-3|TRBV5-1|NA|TRBD2
TGCGCCAGCACTCTACTCACTAGCGCCGATACGCAGTATTTT
CASTLLTSADTQYF
>TRBJ2-7|TRBV15|few|TRBD1
TGTGCCACCAGCAGAACGGGACAGGGGATGAAGCAGTACTTC
CATSRTGQGMKQYF
>TRBJ2-3|TRBV15|few|TRBD1
TGTGCCACCAGCCTAGGACAGGGATTAGATTCAGATACGCAGTATTTT
CATSLGQGLDSDTQYF
>TRBJ2-2|TRBV12-1|NA|NA
TGTGCCAGCAGCCGTCGGGGCAGACTAGGTGGGGACACCGGGGAGCTGTTTTTT
CASSRRGRLGGDTGELFF
>TRBJ1-5|TRBV4-1|few|NA
TGCGCCAGCAGCCAACTGGGACTCCGCAATCAGCCCCAGCATTTT
CASSQLGLRNQPQHF
>TRBJ2-6|TRBV27|NA|NA
TGTGCCACTTACTCTGGGGCCAACGTCCTGACTTTC
CATYSGANVLTF
>TRBJ1-1|TRBV28|few|NA
TGTGCCAGCAGTTTATACGGGGTGTGGGAACGCGACACTGAAGCTTTCTTT
CASSLYGVWERDTEAFF
>TRBJ2-1|TRBV19|few|TRBD2
TGTGCCAGTAGCTTGGCCGGACTAGCGAAGGAAAATGAGCAGTTCTTC
CASSLAGLAKENEQFF
>TRBJ2-3|TRBV7-2|few|TRBD1
TGTGCCAGCAGCCCTTTAGGGGGCTACACAGATACGCAGTATTTT
CASSPLGGYTDTQYF
>TRBJ2-5|TRBV5-1|NA|NA
TGCGCCAGCAGCTTCTCCGGGGACCAAGAGACCCAGTACTTC
CASSFSGDQETQYF
>TRBJ2-1|TRBV6-6|few|TRBD1
TGTGCCAGCAGGAAGGGACAGAACGGGTACAATGAGCAGTTCTTC
CASRKGQNGYNEQFF
>TRBJ2-3|TRBV2|NA|NA
TGTGCCAGCAAACGCCAGAGCACAGATACGCAGTATTTT
CASKRQSTDTQYF
>TRBJ1-2|TRBV6-6|NA|NA
TGTGCCAGCATGAGGGATAACTATGGCTACACCTTC
CASMRDNYGYTF
>TRBJ2-1|TRBV10-3|few|TRBD2
TGTGCCATCGGAGCTGGGGGGGTTTACAATGAGCAGTTCTTC
CAIGAGGVYNEQFF
>TRBJ1-5|TRBV6-5|few|NA
TGTGCCAGCAGAGGACAGAATAGCAATCAGCCCCAGCATTTT
CASRGQNSNQPQHF
>TRBJ1-2|TRBV6-5|few|TRBD1
TGTGCCAGCAGGCGGACAGGGGGTCGTAACTATGGCTACACCTTC
CASRRTGGRNYGYTF